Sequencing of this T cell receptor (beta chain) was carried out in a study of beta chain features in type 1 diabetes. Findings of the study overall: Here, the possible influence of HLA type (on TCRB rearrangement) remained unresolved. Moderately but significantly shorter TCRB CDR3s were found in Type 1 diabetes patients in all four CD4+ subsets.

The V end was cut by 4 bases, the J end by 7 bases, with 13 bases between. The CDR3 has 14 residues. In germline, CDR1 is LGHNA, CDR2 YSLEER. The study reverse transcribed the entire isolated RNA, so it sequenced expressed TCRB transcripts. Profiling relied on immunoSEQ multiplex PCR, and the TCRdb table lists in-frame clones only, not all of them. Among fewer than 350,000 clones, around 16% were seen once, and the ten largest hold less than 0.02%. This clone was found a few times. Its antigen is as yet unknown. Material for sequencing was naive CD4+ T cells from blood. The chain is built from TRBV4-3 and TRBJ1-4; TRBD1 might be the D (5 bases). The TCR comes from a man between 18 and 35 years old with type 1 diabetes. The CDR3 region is CASSPQGGVEKLFF. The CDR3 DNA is TGCGCCAGCAGCCCCCAGGGAGGGGTTGAAAAACTGTTTTTT.